This TCR beta chain was captured in a study of Graves' ophthalmopathy and Graves' hyperthyroidism. The study, taken as a whole, reports: Blood also held most thyroid clonotypes expanded above 0.001 frequency.

RNA transcripts served as template for amplifying TCR beta CDR3 sequences. HTBI-primed RT-PCR formed the first round, and a multiplex PCR formed the second. TCRdb re-called the multiplex PCR reads through MiXCR, storing one row per CDR3 protein. In the table there are approximately 17,000 distinct CDR3 sequences, 46% of which are singletons. V lost 5 bases and J lost 3, with 22 bases in between. Germline-derived CDR1 and CDR2 are DFQATT and SNEGSKA (reference sequence). The CDR3 runs 16 residues. Clinicians made diagnoses from clinical symptoms, serum thyroxine, TRAb, thyroid ultrasound and orbital computed tomography. Someone took the PBMCs out of 10 ml of fresh peripheral blood. This clonotype was recorded at least ten times. Its antigen is not known.

The V call is TRBV20-1, the J call TRBJ1-1; TRBD1 might be the D (5 bases). The sequenced material came from peripheral blood. This TCR was recovered from a woman aged 40 to 50 with stable Graves' hyperthyroidism. CDR3 in amino acids: CSASCFFRGGDTEAFF. The CDR3 DNA reads as TGCAGTGCTTCTTGTTTCTTCCGTGGAGGGGACACTGAAGCTTTCTTT.